The 32 T cell receptor beta chains given below trace back to one sample, sequenced in a study of blood T cells in healthy people across ages. Next came a second PCR, run for roughly 6 to 11 cycles, which used a sample-barcoded 5' primer along with a J-beta primer mix. TCRdb itself ran the 5' RACE reads through MiXCR, one entry per CDR3 protein. The sample lists about 830,000 distinct CDR3 sequences; 55% to 70% were seen once. Sequenced sample: blood. These receptor sequences come from a man aged 25 to 40 in good health.

The chain has TRBV27 and TRBJ1-2, with TRBD1 identical over 11 bases. The CDR3 has 15 amino acids. With 5 bases clipped from V and 2 bases from J, the junction kept 4 bases outside the gene matches. CDR1 and CDR2 (germline): MNHEY, SMNVEV (reference sequence). The CDR3 DNA sequence: TGTGCCAGCAGTCCATGGACAGGGGGCAACTATGGCTACACCTTC. This sequence encodes CASSPWTGGNYGYTF.

The chain carries TRBV6-1 and TRBJ2-2; D not certain. V was cut by 4 bases and J by 9 bases, with 12 bases left in between. Germline-derived CDR1 and CDR2 are MNHNS and SASEGT. This CDR3 comprises 13 residues. CDR3 bases: TGTGCCAGCAGTGGGACCTTCCTCCGGGAGCTGTTTTTT. This gives the protein CASSGTFLRELFF.

V and J are TRBV3-1 and TRBJ2-7; weak D call: TRBD2 (5 bases). This CDR3 contains 15 residues. Looked up from germline, CDR1 is LGHDT and CDR2 is YNNKEL (reference sequence). V was shortened by 0 bases and J by 6 bases, with 15 bases between the two germline ends. CDR3: CASSQEGRAPGEQYF. CDR3 nucleotide sequence: TGTGCCAGCAGCCAAGAAGGGAGAGCTCCGGGCGAGCAGTACTTC.

Details on this clonotype: This may be a read error, as it is one base from a much larger clone. The chain has TRBV11-2 and TRBJ2-1; the D call may be TRBD1 or TRBD2 (6 bases each). CDR1 and CDR2 from the germline V gene are SGHAT and FQNNGV. The CDR3 has 14 residues. Trimming cost V 4 bases and J 10 bases, with 17 bases left between them. Written as DNA, the CDR3 is TGTGCCAGCAGCTGGAATTACGGGGGCGACGAGCAGTTCTTC. Translating gives CASSWNYGGDEQFF.

This clonotype came up once. V is TRBV12-3 or TRBV12-4 and J is TRBJ2-3; D is ambiguous. The CDR3 is made up of 12 amino acids. Trimming removed 2 bases from V and 11 bases from J, with 11 bases in between. The CDR3: CASSLRSEKQYF. DNA of the CDR3: TGTGCCAGCAGTTTACGGTCGGAAAAGCAGTATTTT.

The chain couples TRBV7-9 to TRBJ2-1; no definite D call. V was trimmed by 4 bases and J by 1 base, leaving 11 bases between them. Germline lookup yields CDR1 SEHNR and CDR2 FQNEAQ (reference sequence). The CDR3 loop spans 15 amino acids. DNA for the CDR3: TGTGCCAGCAGCTCACCGGGCCAATCCTACAATGAGCAGTTCTTC. Translated, it gives CASSSPGQSYNEQFF.

This chain connects TRBV7-9 to TRBJ2-7, with 8 bases that match TRBD2. Germline V gene sequence: CDR1 SEHNR, CDR2 FQNEAQ (reference sequence). The length of the CDR3 is 16 residues. Germline trimming cut 5 bases from V and 7 bases from J; bases unmatched to any gene: 16. CDR3 nucleotide sequence: TGTGCCAGCAGCCCCAGAGGGGGACTAGGCTACAATGAGCAGTACTTC. As protein: CASSPRGGLGYNEQYF.

This clonotype turned up a few times. The chain couples TRBV29-1 to TRBJ2-5; 9 bases line up with TRBD2. The CDR3 loop spans 16 amino acids. Germline CDR1 SQVTM, CDR2 ANQGSEA. J gave up 2 bases and V 7 bases, and 14 bases lay outside the gene matches. This chain's CDR3 is CSASGGRLAEQETQYF. CDR3 nucleotide sequence: TGCAGCGCATCCGGGGGGCGACTAGCGGAGCAAGAGACCCAGTACTTC.

The chain recombines TRBV4-3 with TRBJ2-4; D remains ambiguous. The CDR3 runs to 14 residues. Per germline, CDR1 LGHNA and CDR2 YSLEER. Trimming pared 2 bases from V and 8 bases from J, leaving 13 bases between. Here the CDR3 DNA reads TGCGCCAGCAGCCAAAAAGTTTGGGGTGACATTCAGTACTTC. Protein: CASSQKVWGDIQYF.

The chain is built from TRBV6-1 and TRBJ2-1, with D possibly matching TRBD2 (6 bases). V was clipped by 5 bases and J by 3 bases, with 17 bases between them. Germline-derived CDR1 and CDR2 are MNHNS and SASEGT. The CDR3 is 16 residues long. The CDR3 here is CASSRVEGGVYNEQFF. The CDR3 DNA reads as TGTGCCAGCAGTCGCGTAGAGGGCGGGGTCTACAATGAGCAGTTCTTC.

The chain carries TRBV6-5 and TRBJ2-5; possible D gene TRBD2, 5 bases. In germline, CDR1 is MNHEY, CDR2 SVGAGI. The CDR3 spans 14 residues. V was clipped by 6 bases and J by 2 bases, with 13 bases between them. The CDR3 loop reads CASSPFEGQETQYF. CDR3 bases: TGTGCCAGCAGCCCCTTTGAGGGACAAGAGACCCAGTACTTC.

This chain joins TRBV5-1 and TRBJ2-5; 7 bases agree with TRBD2. Losses at the gene ends were 0 bases for V and 5 bases for J; bases not matched to a gene: 7. Germline CDR1 is SGHRS and CDR2 is YFSETQ. The CDR3 is 15 residues long. CDR3 loop: CASSLVAGVGETQYF. The DNA for the CDR3 is TGCGCCAGCAGCTTGGTCGCGGGAGTAGGGGAGACCCAGTACTTC.

CDR3 sequence reads: CSANTGFREKLFF. The DNA for the CDR3 is TGCAGTGCTAATACAGGCTTTCGGGAAAAACTGTTTTTT. V gene TRBV20-1 combines with J gene TRBJ1-4; maybe TRBD1 (5 bases). Germline V gives CDR1 DFQATT, CDR2 SNEGSKA (reference sequence). V lost 4 bases and J lost 8, with 14 bases in between. There are 13 residues in the CDR3.

This chain uses TRBV28 with TRBJ2-5; no clear D. V lost 8 bases and J lost 5, with 12 bases in between. The CDR3 is made up of 12 amino acids. Germline V lookup: CDR1 MDHEN, CDR2 SYDVKM. CDR3 amino acids: CASRPNGETQYF. The CDR3 nucleotides read TGTGCCAGCCGACCCAATGGGGAGACCCAGTACTTC.

This CDR3 reads CASSWQQAVGSEQYF. CDR3 bases: TGCGCCAGCAGCTGGCAACAGGCGGTCGGATCCGAGCAGTACTTC. V usage is TRBV5-1 and J usage is TRBJ2-7; D is possibly TRBD1 (5 bases). V lost 3 bases to trimming and J lost 6 bases, with 19 bases between them. The CDR3 is made up of 15 amino acids. CDR1 is SGHRS and CDR2 is YFSETQ in the germline V gene.

The chain joins TRBV20-1 to TRBJ2-7; tentatively, D is TRBD2 (5 bases). The germline gives CDR1 DFQATT, CDR2 SNEGSKA (reference sequence). The CDR3 consists of 14 residues. V was pared by 1 base and J by 2 bases, with 12 bases between. The CDR3, as DNA: TGCAGTGCTAGAGCCCGGGGATCACCCTACGAGCAGTACTTC. Protein product: CSARARGSPYEQYF.

This chain links TRBV7-2 with TRBJ1-6; TRBD1 might be the D (5 bases). The length of the CDR3 is 14 residues. Trimming shortened V by 5 bases and J by 13 bases, and 18 bases separated the two germline ends. Per germline, CDR1 SGHTA and CDR2 FQGNSA. In nucleotides, the CDR3 is TGTGCCAGCAGCCCACGTGGTAGGGGTGTCCCCCTCCACTTT. Its translation is CASSPRGRGVPLHF.

The count of this clonotype is one. The chain recombines TRBV20-1 with TRBJ1-5; TRBD1 agrees at 7 bases. The length of the CDR3 is 17 residues. Germline V gives CDR1 DFQATT, CDR2 SNEGSKA (reference sequence). The V and J ends lost 3 bases and 2 bases, in that order; junction bases with no gene match: 13. The CDR3 region is CSASNTEPGQRNQPQHF. In DNA, the CDR3 is TGCAGTGCTAGTAATACGGAACCGGGACAGCGCAATCAGCCCCAGCATTTT.

In its sample, this clonotype was seen once. This chain connects TRBV6-1 to TRBJ2-5; D perhaps matches TRBD1 (6 bases). The J call is in doubt because the DNA end fits TRBJ2-7 better. Germline values: CDR1 MNHNS, CDR2 SASEGT. The CDR3 is 13 amino acids. The CDR3 region is CASSTRPDSEQYF. The CDR3 bases are TGTGCCAGCAGTACGCGACCGGACAGCGAGCAGTACTTC.

This clonotype has ten or more counts. The chain uses TRBV5-8 and TRBJ2-7, with TRBD1 as a possible D gene (6 bases). The CDR3 extends over 13 amino acids. V lost 2 bases, J lost 5 bases, and 11 bases lay in between. The germline V gene has CDR1 SGHTS and CDR2 YDEGEE. This CDR3 reads CASSLARGDEQYF. In DNA form, the CDR3 reads TGTGCCAGCAGCTTAGCCAGGGGAGACGAGCAGTACTTC.

J is TRBJ1-2 and V is TRBV14; D is undetermined. Germline V lookup: CDR1 SGHDN, CDR2 FVKESK. The CDR3 has 13 amino acids. The V end lost 4 bases, the J end lost 4 bases, and 10 bases lay between the germline ends. The CDR3 DNA reads TGTGCCAGCAGCCGCCCAGGAGTCTATGGCTACACCTTC. This codes for CASSRPGVYGYTF.

The CDR3 DNA follows: TGCAGTGCTAGAGTTATCGGGGGTACAGGATCCGGCAAGGCAGATACGCAGTATTTT. Protein sequence: CSARVIGGTGSGKADTQYF. This rearrangement joins TRBV20-1 to TRBJ2-3, with D possibly TRBD2 on 6 matching bases. The CDR3 loop spans 19 amino acids. The germline CDR1 and CDR2 sequences are DFQATT and SNEGSKA (reference sequence). V lost 1 base and J lost 4, with 27 bases in between.

The CDR3 DNA reads as TGCGCCAGCAGCCAAGATACTACCTCCGGGTTAGGGACCCAGTACTTC. Protein: CASSQDTTSGLGTQYF. This chain uses TRBV4-1 with TRBJ2-7; no definite D call. The J call is uncertain, as TRBJ2-5 better fits the DNA end. CDR1 MGHRA and CDR2 YSYEKL come from the germline V gene. There are 16 residues in the CDR3.

V gene TRBV25-1 combines with J gene TRBJ2-7, with D perhaps TRBD2 (5 bases). Trimming took 4 bases from V and 5 from J, leaving 12 bases between them. The CDR3 totals 13 residues. Looked up from germline, CDR1 is MGHDK and CDR2 is SYGVNS. The CDR3 nucleotides read TGTGCCAGCAGTGCCTTGGACGGGGACGAGCAGTACTTC. The encoded protein is CASSALDGDEQYF.

This chain connects TRBV6-2 or TRBV6-3 to TRBJ2-1, with D possibly matching TRBD2 (5 bases). From germline, CDR1 is MNHEY and CDR2 SVGEGT. V was cut by 11 bases and J by 10 bases, with 21 bases left in between. This CDR3 spans 13 amino acids. CDR3 region: CAGIYTRGGEQFF. CDR3 coding DNA: TGTGCCGGCATATATACGCGAGGCGGGGAGCAGTTCTTC.

This clonotype was found once. V is TRBV28 and J is TRBJ2-1; D may be TRBD2 (7 bases). The length of the CDR3 is 15 residues. CDR1 MDHEN and CDR2 SYDVKM come from the germline V gene. Trimming removed 3 bases from V and 13 bases from J, with 22 bases in between. CDR3 sequence reads: CASSFSGASGEVQFF. The CDR3 bases are TGTGCCAGCAGTTTCTCGGGGGCGAGCGGGGAGGTACAGTTCTTC.

The chain has TRBV4-2 and TRBJ2-1; tentative D call: TRBD2 (6 bases). CDR1 and CDR2 from the germline V gene are LGHNA and YNFKEQ. This CDR3 region has 18 residues. Trimming shortened V by 4 bases and J by 4 bases, and 23 bases separated the two germline ends. CDR3 loop: CASSRGPLSDYAYNEQFF. CDR3 nucleotide sequence: TGTGCCAGCAGCCGGGGCCCCTTGTCGGACTATGCTTACAATGAGCAGTTCTTC.

This clonotype has more than one count but fewer than ten. This CDR3 reads CASAIHEQFF. As DNA, the CDR3 is TGTGCCAGCGCAATCCATGAGCAGTTCTTC. This chain links TRBV7-9 with TRBJ2-1; D is ambiguous. The CDR3 is made up of 10 amino acids. V lost 8 bases and J lost 8, with 7 bases in between. Germline loops: CDR1 SEHNR, CDR2 FQNEAQ (reference sequence).

The chain carries TRBV14 and TRBJ2-1, with D unresolved. The CDR3 loop spans 15 amino acids. Germline V CDR1 and CDR2: SGHDN, FVKESK. The germline V and J ends were trimmed by 0 bases and 5 bases, with 11 bases remaining between them. The CDR3 loop is CASSQDLGFDNEQFF. The CDR3, as DNA: TGTGCCAGCAGCCAAGATCTCGGGTTCGACAATGAGCAGTTCTTC.

This clonotype appeared a few times. The chain couples TRBV7-2 to TRBJ2-5, with D perhaps matching TRBD2 (7 bases). Trimming cost V 3 bases and J 5 bases, with 16 bases left between them. Looked up from germline, CDR1 is SGHTA and CDR2 is FQGNSA. CDR3 size: 15 residues. CDR3 nucleotide sequence: TGTGCCAGCAGCTTCATTCGGGGGGCCGGGGAGACCCAGTACTTC. It is translated as CASSFIRGAGETQYF.

This clonotype was seen only a few times. The genes are TRBV18 and TRBJ2-7, with 8 bases lining up with TRBD1. The trim removed 2 bases at V and 6 bases at J, leaving 3 bases unmatched. This CDR3 is built from 13 residues. Germline CDR1 reads KGHSH; CDR2 reads LQKENI. CDR3 sequence reads: CASSPGQGGEQYF. CDR3 sequence (DNA): TGTGCCAGCTCACCAGGACAGGGCGGCGAGCAGTACTTC.

This clonotype was observed a few times. The chain combines TRBV20-1 with TRBJ2-7; 8 nucleotides line up with TRBD2. The V and J ends lost 5 bases and 3 bases, in that order; junction bases with no gene match: 12. Germline CDR1 is DFQATT and CDR2 is SNEGSKA (reference sequence). The CDR3 consists of 15 residues. The CDR3 region has the DNA TGCAGTGCTTCTACTCAGACTAGCGTAAGCTACGAGCAGTACTTC. Protein product: CSASTQTSVSYEQYF.